This entry describes one T cell receptor (beta chain). A multiplex PCR was run with 60 Vbeta primers and 13 Jbeta primers. Sequenced by immunoSEQ multiplex PCR; TCRdb stores in-frame clones only, minus some. The repertoire holds about 160,000 clones, 65% to 80% seen once, with around 4.6% in the top ten. These data are taken from a study of cytomegalovirus exposure and HLA in healthy donors. With 7 bases removed from V and 2 bases from J, the gap between germline ends came to 14 bases. The CDR3 runs 14 residues. The germline V gene encodes CDR1 WSHSY and CDR2 SAAADI. Sequencing used PBMCs. The chain couples TRBV10-2 to TRBJ1-1; a possible D gene is TRBD1 (5 bases). The TCR was taken from a man between 18 and 29 years old in good health and CMV-seropositive. CDR3 sequence: CASTTQGSNTEAFF. CDR3 in DNA: TGCGCCAGCACCACTCAGGGAAGTAACACTGAAGCTTTCTTT.